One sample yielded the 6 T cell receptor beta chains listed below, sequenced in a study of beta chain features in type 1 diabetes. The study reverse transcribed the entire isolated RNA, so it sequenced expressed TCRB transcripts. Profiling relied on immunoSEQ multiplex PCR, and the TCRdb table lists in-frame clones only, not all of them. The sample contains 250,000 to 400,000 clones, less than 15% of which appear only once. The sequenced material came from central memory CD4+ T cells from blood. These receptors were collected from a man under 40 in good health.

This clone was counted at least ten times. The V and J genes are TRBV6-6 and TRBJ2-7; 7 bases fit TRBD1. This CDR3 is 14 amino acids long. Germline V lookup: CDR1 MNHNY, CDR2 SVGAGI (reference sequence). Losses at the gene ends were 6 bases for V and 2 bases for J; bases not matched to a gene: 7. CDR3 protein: CASRTPGQTYEQYF. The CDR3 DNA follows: TGTGCCAGCAGGACACCGGGACAGACCTACGAGCAGTACTTC.

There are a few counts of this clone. CDR3 in amino acids: CASSSILTGANVLTF. DNA for the CDR3: TGTGCCAGCAGCTCTATCTTAACTGGGGCCAACGTCCTGACTTTC. V and J are TRBV7-8 and TRBJ2-6; D uncertain. Germline V gene lookup returns CDR1 SGHVS and CDR2 FQNEAQ. Deletions cut 4 bases from V and 2 bases from J, with 9 bases between. The CDR3 covers 15 residues. The full variable domain, its missing parts supplied by reference TRBV7-8 and TRBJ2-6, is GAGVSQSPRYKVAKRGQDVALRCDPISGHVSLFWYQQALGQGPEFLTYFQNEAQLDKSGLPSDRFFAERPEGSVSTLKIQRTQQEDSAVYLCASSSILTGANVLTFGAGSRLTVL.

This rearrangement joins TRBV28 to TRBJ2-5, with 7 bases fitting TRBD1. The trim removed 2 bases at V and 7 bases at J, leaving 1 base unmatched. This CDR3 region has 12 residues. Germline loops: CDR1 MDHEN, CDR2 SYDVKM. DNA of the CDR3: TGTGCCAGCAGTTTACGGACAGGGACCCAGTACTTC. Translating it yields CASSLRTGTQYF. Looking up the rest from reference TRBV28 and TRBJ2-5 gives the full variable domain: DVKVTQSSRYLVKRTGEKVFLECVQDMDHENMFWYRQDPGLGLRLIYFSYDVKMKEKGDIPEGYSVSREKKERFSLILESASTNQTSMYLCASSLRTGTQYFGPGTRLLVL.

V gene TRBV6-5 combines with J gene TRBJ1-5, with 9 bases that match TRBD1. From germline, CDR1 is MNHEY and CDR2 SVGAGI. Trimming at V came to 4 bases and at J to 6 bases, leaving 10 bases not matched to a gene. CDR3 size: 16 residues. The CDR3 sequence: CASSSSRDRAFQPQHF. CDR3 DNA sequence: TGTGCCAGCAGTTCGAGCCGGGACAGGGCTTTTCAGCCCCAGCATTTT.

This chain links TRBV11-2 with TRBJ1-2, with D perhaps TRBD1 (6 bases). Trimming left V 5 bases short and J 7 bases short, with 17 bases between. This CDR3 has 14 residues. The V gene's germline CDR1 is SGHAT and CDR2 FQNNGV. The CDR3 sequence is CASSPPSIGGGYTF. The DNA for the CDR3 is TGTGCCAGCAGCCCACCTAGTATAGGGGGTGGCTACACCTTC.

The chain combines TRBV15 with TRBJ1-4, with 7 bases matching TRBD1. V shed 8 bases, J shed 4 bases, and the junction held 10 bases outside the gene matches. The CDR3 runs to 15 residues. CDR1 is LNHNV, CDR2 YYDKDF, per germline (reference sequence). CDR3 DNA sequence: TGTGCCACCGGGGCAGGGGGGCAGATTAATGAAAAACTGTTTTTT. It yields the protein CATGAGGQINEKLFF.